This T cell receptor (beta chain) was observed in a study of shared T cell receptors in the human thymus. Produced via immunoSEQ multiplex PCR; TCRdb's table is partial and in-frame only. The sample comprises some 660,000 clones, around 87% of which are singletons, and 0.009% to 0.0095% rests with the top ten. These data also formed part of another study, on human thymus T cells. That investigation notes: Infants, healthy and Finnish, who were having corrective surgery for congenital heart defects served as donors. Resections that were taken during corrective heart surgery supplied the thymus tissue. Related research found strongly overlapping thymic repertoires in unrelated individuals.

The source of this sequence is a boy younger than two with a congenital heart defect. Sequencing was done on a sample of thymocytes.

CDR3 sequence: CASSVTPNREGGQPQHF. The CDR3 region has the DNA TGCGCCAGCAGCGTAACCCCAAATCGGGAGGGAGGTCAGCCCCAGCATTTT. The genes are TRBV4-1 and TRBJ1-5, with D unclear. V shed 5 bases and J shed 6 bases, with 23 bases lying between them. This CDR3 has 17 amino acids. CDR1 is MGHRA and CDR2 is YSYEKL in the germline V gene.